The T cell receptor beta chain under discussion was sequenced for a study of identical twins. The CDR3 sequence is 14 residues long. Germline CDR1 and CDR2: LNHNV and YYDKDF (reference sequence). TCRdb re-derived calls from the 5' RACE reads in MiXCR, one entry per CDR3 protein. The sample yields a few hundred thousand distinct CDR3 sequences, 9.6% seen once. This clonotype turned up a few times. The junction departs from germline at one end; a sequencing error may be responsible. The data also belong to a second study, concerning yellow fever vaccine responses in identical twins.

Source material: PBMCs. The TCR comes from a woman in her late teens or twenties in good health. This chain links TRBV15 with TRBJ2-3; D may match TRBD1 or TRBD2 (5 bases each). The CDR3: CATSRRGRTDTQYF. CDR3 nucleotides: TGTGCCACTAGCAGAAGGGGACGCACAGATACGCAGTATTTT.